The present TCR beta chain was sequenced within a study of T-cell memory formation after mild COVID-19. This clonotype was detected only a few times. Its specificity is not known. TCRdb analysed the 5' RACE reads with MiXCR anew, one entry per CDR3 protein. The sample shows around 49,000 distinct CDR3 sequences, 27% of them seen only once. This CDR3 is built from 15 residues. Germline V gene data show CDR1 as SGHRS and CDR2 as YFSETQ. Between the trimmed V and J ends, which lost 6 bases and 0 bases, there was a span of 15 bases. Study-wide results and caveats: Clones that contracted clustered mainly in CM and EM if CD4+ and in EMRA if CD8+.

Sequenced sample: PBMCs or a T cell subset sorted from them (not recorded which). The receptor was derived from a man aged 18 to 35 who had mild COVID-19 (a few samples of this study predate the infection). Cell type and time point are not known. The rearrangement uses TRBV5-1 and TRBJ1-1; a possible D gene is TRBD1 (6 bases). As DNA, the CDR3 is TGCGCCAGCACCAGGGGAGGGGGTCTGAACACTGAAGCTTTCTTT. Protein product: CASTRGGGLNTEAFF.